Listed below are T cell receptor beta chains from one sample, sequenced in a study of T cells in Graves' hyperthyroidism and ophthalmopathy. TCRdb re-called the multiplex PCR reads through MiXCR, storing one row per CDR3 protein. The table has about 840,000 distinct CDR3 sequences, approximately 40% seen once. Source material: blood. The source is a man in his late teens or twenties with Graves' hyperthyroidism. Both conserved end residues are part of each CDR3.

v_call	cdr3_aa
TRBV29-1	CSVSGQNEQIF
TRBV9	CASSQGWGQALNEKLFF
TRBV7-8	CASSFLSHSDGYTF
TRBV12-3/TRBV12-4	CASSLGETGNQPQHF
TRBV9	CASSGGYGHTF
TRBV20-1	CSAFRDSYEQYF
TRBV5-1	CASRQGPDSPLHF
TRBV5-1	CASSLGTGYGRTEAFF
TRBV2	CASRDMVGADQPQHF
TRBV12-3/TRBV12-4	CASSWGQLLNSPLHF
TRBV15	CATSPTWAPAETQYF
TRBV12-3/TRBV12-4	CASSQLAAVYEQYF
TRBV12-3/TRBV12-4	CASSFEEGTQYF
TRBV12-3/TRBV12-4	CASSFGENTEAFF
TRBV7-2	CASSLQNGGGSPLHF
TRBV29-1	CSGHRNTEAFF
TRBV20-1	CSAGGDSNQHF
TRBV19	CASTYLEDQETQYF
TRBV25-1	CASSGDLSGELFF
TRBV9	CASSEGGGRNEKLFF